The following is a T cell receptor (beta chain) sequence with its context. Its antigen is currently not known. It has no much larger one-base neighbor in the sample; base qualities were not kept. This record comes from a study of CD8+ T cells in alopecia areata listed by TCRdb under 2018. A note on the overall study: Treated patients were enrolled in an open-label pilot trial of oral tofacitinib, 5 to 10 mg twice daily, for moderate-to-severe alopecia areata. Patients stayed on tofacitinib for 6 to 18 months and then had 6 months of follow-up off drug so that delayed response and recurrence could be assessed. In treated patients, disease severity was measured using the SALT score, which gives the percentage of scalp surface area affected. To study T cell clonal expansion in alopecia areata, the researchers applied high-throughput TCRbeta sequencing to both the C3H/HeJ mouse model and human patients. Scalp tissue and sorted CD4+ and CD8+ peripheral blood T cells from patchy and totalis/universalis alopecia areata patients and from healthy controls were covered by human TCRbeta sequencing. Biopsies were taken from tofacitinib-treated patients at baseline and again at 4 and 24 weeks into treatment, and several of those patients also had a later scalp biopsy. Scalp clonality was compared among normal scalp (n=4), patchy alopecia areata scalp (n=8), and alopecia totalis/universalis scalp (n=8). RNA came from the PAXgene miRNA kit for fixed scalp, the miRNeasy kit for PBMCs, and the RNeasy kit for mouse skin. TCRbeta CDR3 regions were amplified by immunoSEQ multiplex PCR using 35 Vbeta forward and 13 Jbeta reverse primers.

The library came from the immunoSEQ multiplex PCR assay. RNA was extracted from all samples and reverse transcribed into cDNA as template for TCR sequencing. First-strand cDNA was synthesized using SuperScript III with a 2:1 mix of oligo-dT and random hexamers. Amplification bias was assessed with a synthetic immune receptor repertoire, and residual bias was removed computationally. The paper's data handling went like this. After raw reads were preprocessed to remove errors, the CDR3 was defined following IMGT conventions as running from the conserved cysteine to phenylalanine. To get clonality, Shannon entropy was normalized by log2 of the number of productive unique TCRs and the result was subtracted from 1. CD4 or CD8 identity of scalp clones was inferred by cross-referencing scalp TCRbeta sequences with sorted blood CD4 and CD8 repertoires. The immuneACCESS repertoire file appears here via TCRdb, limited to in-frame rearrangements. These files lack a portion of the clones; in checked studies, under half of the deficit traces to unresolved V genes, and the cause of the others is not known. Clone size and V and J calls were adopted from that table, with D and trimming inferred from the DNA. The sample data list about 250,000 clones, and roughly 63% of these were observed just once. Of the sample, roughly 0.88% is held by the ten largest clones.

What the treatment or condition label conveys for this sample: oral pan-JAK inhibitor, 5-10 mg twice daily. Peripheral blood and lesional scalp punch biopsies were obtained from patients with alopecia areata. PBMCs were isolated by density centrifugation and stained for CD3, CD4 and CD8, and CD4+ and CD8+ T cells were sorted on a FACSAria. The paper's findings and limits, for the study overall: Shared TCR sequences between patients were less evident than in mice, which may be partly attributable to HLA diversity in the patient population. Scalp clonality and the number of expanded CD8+ clones among the top 100 scalp clones were significantly decreased by tofacitinib. The treated cohort was small, with a single nonresponder, so links between baseline CD8+ expansion and response need larger studies. Many expanded lesional clones were found to persist in scalp and blood during tofacitinib treatment, and relapse after treatment cessation may be partly explained by this persistence. Lesional scalp, especially in alopecia totalis/universalis, showed higher clonality and more expanded CD8+ clones than normal scalp, suggesting antigenic drive. Scalp TCR repertoire analysis is complicated because resident alphabeta T cells in normal human skin are also sequenced, whereas mouse skin is dominated by gammadelta T cells.

V is cut by 4 bases and J by 4 bases, and the space between the germline ends is 9 bases. Its CDR3 holds 13 amino acids, cysteine through phenylalanine. The only DNA kept is the CDR3, 39 bases in frame from the first base. This specimen consisted of CD4+ T cells sorted from blood, obtained at roughly week 53, from a patient treated with tofacitinib. The TCR was taken from a human donor with alopecia areata. The chain joins TRBV23-1 to TRBJ2-3; tentative D gene TRBD1, with 6 bases matching. TRBV23-1 is classed as an ORF, of uncertain function. The encoded CDR3 is CASSPGDADTQYF. In nucleotides, the sequence is TGCGCCAGCAGTCCAGGGGATGCAGATACGCAGTATTTT.